These 26 T cell receptor beta chains share one sample of origin, sequenced in a study of T cell responses to AZD1222 COVID-19 vaccine. Profiling relied on immunoSEQ multiplex PCR, and the TCRdb table lists in-frame clones only, not all of them. Seen here are about 140,000 clones, around 92% observed once, and the top ten hold less than 3.5%. The source was peripheral blood, collected 28 days after the second AZD1222 dose. These receptors were taken from an adult who received the AZD1222 COVID-19 vaccine.

The genes are TRBV28 and TRBJ2-7; no clear D. V was shortened by 1 base and J by 5 bases, with 12 bases between the two germline ends. This CDR3 contains 14 residues. Germline loops: CDR1 MDHEN, CDR2 SYDVKM. The CDR3 region has the DNA TGTGCCAGCAGTTTATTGGGCGGAAAAAACGAGCAGTACTTC. Protein: CASSLLGGKNEQYF.

This sequence joins TRBV11-3 and TRBJ1-1; D gene unclear. V was trimmed by 3 bases and J by 4 bases, leaving 9 bases between them. Germline lookup yields CDR1 SGHNT and CDR2 YENEEA. This CDR3 comprises 13 residues. The CDR3, as DNA: TGTGCCAGCAGCTTTAAGCCGACCACTGAAGCTTTCTTT. Its translation is CASSFKPTTEAFF.

V is TRBV7-3 and J is TRBJ1-6; TRBD1 is a possible D gene (5 bases). V was trimmed by 5 bases and J by 7 bases, leaving 21 bases between them. The CDR3 runs 17 residues. Looked up from germline, CDR1 is SGHTA and CDR2 is FQGTGA. The CDR3 nucleotides read TGTGCCAGCAGCCCGACTCCTACCGGGACTTTGAATTCACCCCTCCACTTT. Translation: CASSPTPTGTLNSPLHF.

The chain recombines TRBV21-1 with TRBJ2-1. TRBV21-1 corresponds to a pseudogene. CDR3 size: 13 residues. CDR3 protein: CATCKVGGNEQFF. The CDR3 coding sequence is TGTGCCACATGTAAAGTGGGCGGCAATGAGCAGTTCTTC.

The rearrangement uses TRBV3-1 (or the pseudogene TRBV3-2) and TRBJ1-1; 8 bases map to TRBD1. V lost 0 bases, J lost 7 bases, and 10 bases stayed unmatched. From germline, CDR1 is LGHDT and CDR2 YNNKEL (reference sequence). The CDR3 length is 16 residues. This CDR3 reads CASSQEASGGGGEAFF. The CDR3 DNA reads TGTGCCAGCAGCCAAGAAGCCTCAGGGGGCGGCGGTGAAGCTTTCTTT.

This chain uses TRBV5-1 with TRBJ2-1; 9 bases are a match to TRBD2. V lost 1 base, J lost 7 bases, and 12 bases stayed unmatched. Germline CDR1 is SGHRS and CDR2 is YFSETQ. The CDR3 spans 17 residues. In DNA, the CDR3 is TGCGCCAGCAGCTTGAACGTTGGCGGGAGGGCCGGTAATGAGCAGTTCTTC. Its translation is CASSLNVGGRAGNEQFF.

The chain combines TRBV2 with TRBJ1-2; tentatively, D is TRBD1 (5 bases). V lost 6 bases, J lost 5 bases, and 16 bases lay in between. The CDR3 is 14 residues long. Germline assignment: CDR1 SNHLY and CDR2 FYNNEI. In DNA, the CDR3 is TGTGCCAGCAGCCGGGGCCAGGCGACGTATGGCTACACCTTC. Translating gives CASSRGQATYGYTF.

This clone occurred a few times. The gene calls are TRBV25-1 and TRBJ2-2; 9 bases fit TRBD2. Losses at the gene ends were 6 bases for V and 7 bases for J; bases not matched to a gene: 9. The germline V gene has CDR1 MGHDK and CDR2 SYGVNS. The CDR3 runs to 15 residues. CDR3 in amino acids: CASRISGRSDGELFF. The CDR3 DNA is TGTGCCAGCAGAATTAGCGGGAGATCGGACGGGGAGCTGTTTTTT.

The chain carries TRBV10-3 and TRBJ1-5; no clear D. Trimming stripped 4 bases from V and 1 base from J, with 17 bases between. The CDR3 is 17 residues long. Germline assignment: CDR1 ENHRY and CDR2 SYGVKD. This CDR3 reads CAISATGEVSSNQPQHF. CDR3 sequence (DNA): TGTGCCATCAGTGCTACCGGGGAGGTATCAAGCAATCAGCCCCAGCATTTT.

This chain uses TRBV12-3 or TRBV12-4 with TRBJ1-1; D is uncertain. The ends were cut back, 7 bases at V and 6 bases at J, with 9 bases in the middle. The CDR3 is 11 residues long. CDR3 coding DNA: TGTGCCAGCAAGAGGGATTCTGAAGCTTTCTTT. This gives the protein CASKRDSEAFF.

The chain couples TRBV15 to TRBJ1-1, with TRBD1 matching 11 bases. The CDR3 sequence is 12 residues long. CDR1 is LNHNV, CDR2 YYDKDF, per germline (reference sequence). V shed 6 bases, J shed 8 bases, and the junction held 2 bases outside the gene matches. In nucleotides, the CDR3 is TGTGCCACCAGGAGGACAGGGGGCGAAGCTTTCTTT. Translation: CATRRTGGEAFF.

The gene calls are TRBV6-2 or TRBV6-3 and TRBJ2-4, with 10 bases that match TRBD1. The CDR3 runs to 20 residues. Per germline, CDR1 MNHEY and CDR2 SVGEGT. V gave up 2 bases and J gave up 3 bases; unmatched junction bases: 16. The CDR3 nucleotides read TGTGCCAGCAGTTACGACAGGGGGCCGTTAGCGGGTAGAGGCAAAAACATTCAGTACTTC. Its translation: CASSYDRGPLAGRGKNIQYF.

In regard to this clone: The junction shows a germline mismatch at one end, possibly a read error. The chain has TRBV28 and TRBJ2-7, with TRBD2 identical over 12 bases. The CDR3 extends over 12 amino acids. The V gene's germline CDR1 is MDHEN and CDR2 SYDVKM. CDR3 amino acids: CASSSTSGRANF. The CDR3 DNA follows: TGTGCCAGCAGTTCGACTAGCGGGAGAGCAAACTTC.

J is TRBJ2-1 and V is TRBV27; possible D gene TRBD1, 6 bases. Germline assignment: CDR1 MNHEY and CDR2 SMNVEV (reference sequence). The CDR3 runs 17 residues. Trimming removed 5 bases at V and 2 bases at J, with 19 bases between. CDR3 amino acids: CASSPPGAGAPYNEQFF. CDR3 bases: TGTGCCAGCAGTCCCCCCGGGGCAGGGGCCCCCTACAATGAGCAGTTCTTC.

The V gene is TRBV19, the J gene TRBJ2-1; D call uncertain. Germline V CDR1 and CDR2: LNHDA, SQIVND (reference sequence). V lost 3 bases and J 0 bases, leaving 9 bases between the germline ends. This CDR3 has 15 amino acids. CDR3 protein: CASSMGQSSYNEQFF. The CDR3 DNA is TGTGCCAGTAGTATGGGCCAGAGCTCCTACAATGAGCAGTTCTTC.

The V and J genes are TRBV14 and TRBJ2-3, with D uncertain. Per germline, CDR1 SGHDN and CDR2 FVKESK. This CDR3 region has 15 residues. The V end was cut by 1 base, the J end by 1 base, with 9 bases between. The CDR3 reads CASSQGSFGTDTQYF. CDR3 bases: TGTGCCAGCAGCCAAGGGTCCTTTGGCACAGATACGCAGTATTTT.

The rearrangement joins TRBV7-6 to TRBJ1-5; maybe TRBD1 (5 bases). The CDR3 sequence is 14 residues long. Trimming pared 1 base from V and 2 bases from J, leaving 6 bases between. From germline, CDR1 is SGHVS and CDR2 FNYEAQ. CDR3 sequence (DNA): TGTGCCAGCAGCTTAGAACAGGGCAATCAGCCCCAGCATTTT. Protein: CASSLEQGNQPQHF.

This rearrangement joins TRBV20-1 to TRBJ2-4, with a tentative D call TRBD2 (6 bases). Trimming left V 3 bases short and J 12 bases short, with 15 bases between. In germline, CDR1 is DFQATT, CDR2 SNEGSKA (reference sequence). The CDR3 covers 12 residues. CDR3 sequence (DNA): TGCAGTGCTAGTGGGAGGACAAGGGATCAGTACTTC. It codes for CSASGRTRDQYF.

The chain recombines TRBV7-9 with TRBJ1-1; D ambiguous. Germline V gene data show CDR1 as SEHNR and CDR2 as FQNEAQ (reference sequence). CDR3 length equals 11 residues. V shed 7 bases and J shed 6 bases, with 9 bases lying between them. As DNA, the CDR3 is TGTGCCAGCACCTCAGCGCCTGAAGCTTTCTTT. Amino acids: CASTSAPEAFF.

This chain links TRBV24-1 with TRBJ2-1; D possibly uses TRBD1 or TRBD2 (5 bases each). V shed 6 bases and J shed 0 bases, with 11 bases lying between them. Germline assignment: CDR1 KGHDR and CDR2 SFDVKD. This CDR3 region has 15 residues. The DNA of the CDR3 is TGTGCCACCAGTCTCGCAGGGAGCTCCTACAATGAGCAGTTCTTC. Its translation: CATSLAGSSYNEQFF.

This chain links TRBV25-1 with TRBJ1-2, with D maybe TRBD1 (6 bases). Trimming took 5 bases from V and 3 from J, leaving 13 bases between them. Germline lookup yields CDR1 MGHDK and CDR2 SYGVNS. The CDR3 contains 14 residues. This CDR3 is CASSPGGADYGYTF. The CDR3 DNA sequence: TGTGCCAGCAGTCCCGGGGGGGCAGACTATGGCTACACCTTC.

The rearrangement links TRBV10-3 to TRBJ1-1; perhaps TRBD1 as D (6 bases). Trimming left V 6 bases short and J 5 bases short, with 13 bases between. This CDR3 is built from 13 residues. CDR1 ENHRY and CDR2 SYGVKD come from the germline V gene. The CDR3 sequence is CAISSGGSTEAFF. The CDR3 nucleotides are TGTGCCATCAGCTCGGGGGGCTCGACTGAAGCTTTCTTT.

CDR3 coding DNA: TGTGCCAGCAGCTTCCCCTATGGCTACACCTTC. As protein: CASSFPYGYTF. This chain connects TRBV28 to TRBJ1-2; D ambiguous. CDR3 length: 11 residues. In germline, CDR1 is MDHEN, CDR2 SYDVKM. V dropped 6 bases and J dropped 4 bases, with 6 bases sitting between them.

The CDR3 bases are TGTGCCAGCAGCTTAGGGGCATGGGGCTCATCCTACGAGCAGTACTTC. Translated, it gives CASSLGAWGSSYEQYF. The gene calls are TRBV7-8 and TRBJ2-7; maybe TRBD1 (5 bases). With 1 base removed from V and 1 base from J, the gap between germline ends came to 14 bases. The CDR3 loop spans 16 amino acids. The germline V gene has CDR1 SGHVS and CDR2 FQNEAQ.

This clone is a singleton in its sample. The rearrangement uses TRBV3-1 (or the pseudogene TRBV3-2) and TRBJ1-2; TRBD1 agrees at 7 bases. J lost 4 bases, V lost 3 bases, and 8 bases had no gene match. The CDR3 is made up of 15 amino acids. Germline V lookup: CDR1 LGHDT, CDR2 YNNKEL (reference sequence). The CDR3 nucleotides read TGTGCCAGCAGCCAGGGATACAGGGGAAGCTATGGCTACACCTTC. This encodes CASSQGYRGSYGYTF.

The V call is TRBV5-1, the J call TRBJ2-3, with TRBD2 identical over 7 bases. From germline, CDR1 is SGHRS and CDR2 YFSETQ. Trimming removed 5 bases from V and 6 bases from J; junction bases left unmatched: 0. This CDR3 contains 11 residues. Here the CDR3 DNA reads TGCGCCAGCAGGCGGGGGGATACGCAGTATTTT. Amino acid sequence: CASRRGDTQYF.